Following are 26 T cell receptor beta chains from one sample sequenced in a study of radiotherapy plus CTLA-4 blockade in lung cancer. Profiled with immunoSEQ multiplex PCR; TCRdb holds only in-frame clones, not every one. The sample records roughly 93,000 clones, approximately 78% being singletons. Sequencing used peripheral blood, obtained from a patient treated with radiotherapy plus ipilimumab. All receptors come from a human donor with non-small cell lung cancer who had a partial response to radiotherapy plus ipilimumab.

CDR3 coding DNA: TGTGCCAGCAGTTTAGAAGTGTGGGTCAAGGGAGGCACCGGGGAGCTGTTTTTT. Amino acids: CASSLEVWVKGGTGELFF. The chain recombines TRBV27 with TRBJ2-2; D perhaps matches TRBD2 (6 bases). CDR1 is MNHEY and CDR2 is SMNVEV in the germline V gene (reference sequence). The CDR3 spans 18 residues. Trimming removed 2 bases at V and 4 bases at J, with 20 bases between.

The V gene is TRBV27, the J gene TRBJ1-1; TRBD1 matches at 7 bases. V dropped 1 base and J dropped 4; count of bases not matched to a gene: 9. The CDR3 length is 16 residues. Germline CDR1 and CDR2: MNHEY and SMNVEV (reference sequence). The CDR3 region is CASSLLVTGAGTEAFF. The CDR3 DNA reads TGTGCCAGCAGTTTATTAGTCACAGGGGCGGGCACTGAAGCTTTCTTT.

The CDR3 here is CASSVSSQGNTIYF. In DNA, the CDR3 is TGTGCCAGCAGCGTCTCATCACAGGGAAACACCATATATTTT. The chain couples TRBV9 to TRBJ1-3; D ambiguous. The length of the CDR3 is 14 residues. Germline V gives CDR1 SGDLS, CDR2 YYNGEE. V was clipped by 2 bases and J by 4 bases, with 10 bases between them.

The CDR3 DNA reads TGTGCCAGCAGCTTTAGTCTAGCGGGCCTCAATGAGCAGTTCTTC. Residues: CASSFSLAGLNEQFF. This sequence joins TRBV11-2 and TRBJ2-1, with 8 bases identical to TRBD2. This CDR3 contains 15 residues. Germline V lookup: CDR1 SGHAT, CDR2 FQNNGV. The V gene end was trimmed by 3 bases and the J gene end by 6 bases; junction bases not matched to a gene: 7.

V is TRBV19 and J is TRBJ1-2, with 8 bases lining up with TRBD1. V shed 10 bases and J 3 bases; nucleotides not matched to a gene: 4. The CDR3 is 12 residues long. Germline loops: CDR1 LNHDA, CDR2 SQIVND (reference sequence). CDR3 sequence reads: CATMGQDYGYTF. The CDR3 DNA reads TGTGCCACGATGGGACAGGACTATGGCTACACCTTC.

The CDR3 loop reads CASSEEAQDSYNEKLFF. The CDR3 bases are TGTGCCAGCAGTGAAGAAGCGCAGGACTCCTATAATGAAAAACTGTTTTTT. This chain uses TRBV25-1 with TRBJ1-4; D is uncertain. CDR1 and CDR2 (germline): MGHDK, SYGVNS. This CDR3 is built from 17 residues. Trimming stripped 2 bases from V and 4 bases from J, with 17 bases between.

The chain recombines TRBV6-4 with TRBJ2-7; no definite D call. The CDR3 length is 16 residues. Trimming removed 0 bases from V and 0 bases from J, with 12 bases in between. Germline lookup yields CDR1 MRHNA and CDR2 SNTAGT. The CDR3 here is CASSDSNPPSSYEQYF. The CDR3 DNA reads TGTGCCAGCAGTGACTCGAACCCGCCCAGCTCCTACGAGCAGTACTTC.

The V gene is TRBV2, the J gene TRBJ2-2; 9 nucleotides line up with TRBD2. Trimming cost V 6 bases and J 1 base; bases outside gene matches: 3. The germline V gene has CDR1 SNHLY and CDR2 FYNNEI. The length of the CDR3 is 15 residues. CDR3 bases: TGTGCCAGCAGCGGACTAGCGCGGAACACCGGGGAGCTGTTTTTT. The encoded protein is CASSGLARNTGELFF.

V and J are TRBV7-9 and TRBJ1-4; perhaps TRBD1 as D (5 bases). V shed 5 bases and J shed 5 bases, with 12 bases lying between them. From germline, CDR1 is SEHNR and CDR2 FQNEAQ (reference sequence). The CDR3 sequence is 14 residues long. The CDR3: CASSPHGQNEKLFF. CDR3 DNA sequence: TGTGCCAGCAGCCCCCATGGACAAAATGAAAAACTGTTTTTT.

This clone turned up a few times. In nucleotides, the CDR3 is TGTGCCAGCAGTAAGACCGGGACTAACTACAATGAGCAGTTCTTC. This gives the protein CASSKTGTNYNEQFF. The V call is TRBV6-5, the J call TRBJ2-1, with 7 nucleotides matching TRBD2. This CDR3 is 15 amino acids long. The V segment lost 5 bases and the J segment 3 bases; nucleotides outside the gene matches: 7. Germline CDR1 is MNHEY and CDR2 is SVGAGI.

This clone was found once. This chain joins TRBV5-1 and TRBJ2-5; 8 positions agree with TRBD1. The CDR3 extends over 14 amino acids. CDR1 is SGHRS and CDR2 is YFSETQ in the germline V gene. Trimming removed 3 bases from V and 5 bases from J; junction bases left unmatched: 6. Here the CDR3 DNA reads TGCGCCAGCAGCTATCAGGGGGCAGCGGAGACCCAGTACTTC. Amino acids: CASSYQGAAETQYF.

V and J are TRBV7-8 and TRBJ1-1, with 10 nucleotides matching TRBD1. V trimming: 0 bases; J trimming: 4 bases; junction bases outside the gene matches: 8. This CDR3 has 17 residues. Germline V CDR1 and CDR2: SGHVS, FQNEAQ. The CDR3: CASSLATGGWRTTEAFF. The CDR3 nucleotides read TGTGCCAGCAGCTTAGCGACAGGGGGCTGGAGGACCACTGAAGCTTTCTTT.

The chain combines TRBV19 with TRBJ2-7; possibly TRBD2 for D (5 bases). Germline V gene lookup returns CDR1 LNHDA and CDR2 SQIVND (reference sequence). The CDR3 runs 12 residues. Trimming removed 7 bases from V and 2 bases from J, with 9 bases in between. CDR3 nucleotides: TGTGCCAGTAAGAGCGGCCCCTACGAGCAGTACTTC. Residues: CASKSGPYEQYF.

The chain carries TRBV27 and TRBJ2-1; D ambiguous. This CDR3 comprises 15 residues. V was clipped by 7 bases and J by 0 bases, with 13 bases between them. Per the germline V gene, CDR1 is MNHEY and CDR2 is SMNVEV (reference sequence). CDR3 sequence reads: CASTFRVPSYNEQFF. CDR3 DNA sequence: TGTGCCAGCACCTTCCGGGTTCCCTCCTACAATGAGCAGTTCTTC.

This clone is a singleton in its sample. The V and J genes are TRBV10-3 and TRBJ2-1; maybe TRBD2 (7 bases). Germline V gene sequence: CDR1 ENHRY, CDR2 SYGVKD. The V and J ends lost 1 base and 5 bases respectively, with 9 bases between them. The length of the CDR3 is 14 residues. CDR3 sequence: CAISEFGGHNEQFF. As DNA, the CDR3 is TGTGCCATCAGTGAGTTCGGGGGGCACAATGAGCAGTTCTTC.

The CDR3 DNA reads as TGTGCCAGCAGTTTTCAGACAGCGCGCACAGATACGCAGTATTTT. This sequence encodes CASSFQTARTDTQYF. This chain connects TRBV27 to TRBJ2-3; D may be TRBD1 (5 bases). There are 15 residues in the CDR3. V was trimmed by 3 bases and J by 1 base, leaving 11 bases between them. CDR1 MNHEY and CDR2 SMNVEV come from the germline V gene (reference sequence).

This chain joins TRBV10-3 and TRBJ2-1; TRBD2 matches 9 bases. The CDR3 runs 17 residues. V dropped 3 bases and J dropped 8; count of bases not matched to a gene: 14. Germline CDR1 is ENHRY and CDR2 is SYGVKD. The CDR3 spells CAISDLGAGGPEDEQFF. CDR3 nucleotide sequence: TGTGCCATCAGTGATCTAGGAGCGGGAGGACCTGAGGATGAGCAGTTCTTC.

V gene TRBV28 combines with J gene TRBJ1-1, with D possibly being TRBD1 (5 bases). Trimming removed 6 bases at V and 0 bases at J, with 11 bases between. Germline CDR1 reads MDHEN; CDR2 reads SYDVKM. There are 14 residues in the CDR3. The CDR3 DNA is TGTGCCAGCAGAAGGGGTGCCCTGAACACTGAAGCTTTCTTT. Amino acids: CASRRGALNTEAFF.

The chain has TRBV28 and TRBJ1-3, with a tentative D call TRBD1 (5 bases). V gave up 5 bases and J gave up 0 bases, with 8 bases separating them. CDR1 and CDR2 (germline): MDHEN, SYDVKM. The length of the CDR3 is 14 residues. For the CDR3, the DNA is TGTGCCAGCAGTCACGACAGCTCTGGAAACACCATATATTTT. This codes for CASSHDSSGNTIYF.

This clone was detected only a few times. The rearrangement uses TRBV6-1 and TRBJ2-1; perhaps TRBD1 as D (5 bases). The CDR3 sequence is 14 residues long. CDR1 and CDR2 from the germline V gene are MNHNS and SASEGT. The ends were cut back, 1 base at V and 13 bases at J, with 17 bases in the middle. CDR3 residues: CASSEVGVDTKQFF. The CDR3, as DNA: TGTGCCAGCAGTGAAGTAGGAGTGGACACTAAACAGTTCTTC.

The chain is built from TRBV25-1 and TRBJ2-7; possibly TRBD2 for D (5 bases). V lost 8 bases, J lost 0 bases, and 11 bases lay in between. The germline CDR1 and CDR2 sequences are MGHDK and SYGVNS. This CDR3 has 13 amino acids. CDR3: CASLSESSYEQYF. As DNA, the CDR3 is TGTGCCAGCCTTAGCGAGAGCTCCTACGAGCAGTACTTC.

The chain is built from TRBV18 and TRBJ2-2; TRBD1 might be the D (5 bases). Germline-derived CDR1 and CDR2 are KGHSH and LQKENI. Trimming took off 0 bases at V and 7 bases at J, with 12 bases between the two ends. CDR3 length: 15 residues. The CDR3 is CASSPPPGSSGELFF. CDR3 DNA sequence: TGTGCCAGCTCACCACCCCCAGGGTCTAGCGGGGAGCTGTTTTTT.

This chain connects TRBV29-1 to TRBJ2-3; 10 bases match TRBD2. This CDR3 has 14 amino acids. The trim removed 6 bases at V and 5 bases at J, leaving 8 bases unmatched. CDR1 and CDR2 from the germline V gene are SQVTM and ANQGSEA. In DNA form, the CDR3 reads TGCAGCGTAAATAAGCTAGCGGGAGAAGATACGCAGTATTTT. This gives the protein CSVNKLAGEDTQYF.

The rearrangement joins TRBV7-9 to TRBJ1-1, with D unclear. The CDR3 runs 13 residues. Trimming shortened V by 5 bases and J by 6 bases, and 13 bases separated the two germline ends. Looked up from germline, CDR1 is SEHNR and CDR2 is FQNEAQ (reference sequence). CDR3 DNA: TGTGCCAGCAGCCCATTCGAGGGATCTGAAGCTTTCTTT. This encodes CASSPFEGSEAFF. The full variable domain, rest sourced from reference TRBV7-9 and TRBJ1-1, is DTGVSQNPRHKITKRGQNVTFRCDPISEHNRLYWYRQTLGQGPEFLTYFQNEAQLEKSRLLSDRFSAERPKGSFSTLEIQRTEQGDSAMYLCASSPFEGSEAFFGQGTRLTVV.

The rearrangement links TRBV5-1 to TRBJ1-4; no firm D call. This CDR3 is 15 amino acids long. Germline CDR1 is SGHRS and CDR2 is YFSETQ. With 0 bases removed from V and 5 bases from J, the gap between germline ends came to 11 bases. CDR3 sequence (DNA): TGCGCCAGCAGCTTGGTGGGGTCGGGAAATGAAAAACTGTTTTTT. Its protein is CASSLVGSGNEKLFF.

The J gene is TRBJ2-7, the V gene TRBV7-3; 7 nucleotides line up with TRBD2. The CDR3 covers 14 residues. Germline lookup yields CDR1 SGHTA and CDR2 FQGTGA. The V segment lost 2 bases and the J segment 4 bases; nucleotides outside the gene matches: 5. The CDR3 sequence: CASSLGAGGYEQYF. For the CDR3, the DNA is TGTGCCAGCAGCTTAGGTGCCGGGGGGTACGAGCAGTACTTC.